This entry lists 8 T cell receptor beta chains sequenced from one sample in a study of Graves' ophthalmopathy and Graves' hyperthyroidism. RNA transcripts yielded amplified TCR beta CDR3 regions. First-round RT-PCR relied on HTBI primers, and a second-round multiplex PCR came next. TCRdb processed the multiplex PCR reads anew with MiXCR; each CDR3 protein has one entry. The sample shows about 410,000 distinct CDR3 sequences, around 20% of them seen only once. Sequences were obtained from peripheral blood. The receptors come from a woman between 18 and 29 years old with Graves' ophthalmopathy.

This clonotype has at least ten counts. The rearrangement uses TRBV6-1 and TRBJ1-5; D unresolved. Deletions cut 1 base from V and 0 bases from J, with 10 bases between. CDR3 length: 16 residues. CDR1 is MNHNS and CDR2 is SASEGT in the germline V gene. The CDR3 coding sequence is TGTGCCAGCAGTGAAGGGGCGTCATATAGCAATCAGCCCCAGCATTTT. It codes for CASSEGASYSNQPQHF.

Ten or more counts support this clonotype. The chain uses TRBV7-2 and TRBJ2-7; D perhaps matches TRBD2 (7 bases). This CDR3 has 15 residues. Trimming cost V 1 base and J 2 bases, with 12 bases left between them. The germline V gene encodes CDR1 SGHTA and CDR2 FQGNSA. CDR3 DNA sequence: TGTGCCAGCAGCTTAGTCGAGGGGGGGCCCTACGAGCAGTACTTC. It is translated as CASSLVEGGPYEQYF.

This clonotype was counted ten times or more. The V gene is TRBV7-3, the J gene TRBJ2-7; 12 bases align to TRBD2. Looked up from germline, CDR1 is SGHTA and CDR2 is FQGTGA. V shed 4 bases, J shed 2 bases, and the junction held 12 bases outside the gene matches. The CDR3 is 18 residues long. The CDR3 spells CASSSRPTSGRFPYEQYF. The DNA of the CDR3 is TGTGCCAGCAGCTCCCGGCCAACTAGCGGGAGGTTTCCCTACGAGCAGTACTTC.

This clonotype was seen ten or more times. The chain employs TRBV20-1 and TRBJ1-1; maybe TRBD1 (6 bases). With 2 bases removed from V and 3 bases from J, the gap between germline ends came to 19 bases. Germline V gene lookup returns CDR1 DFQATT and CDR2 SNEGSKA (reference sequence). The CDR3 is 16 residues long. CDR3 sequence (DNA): TGCAGTGCTAGATCTGCGACAGGCCGAGGGGACACTGAAGCTTTCTTT. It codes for CSARSATGRGDTEAFF.

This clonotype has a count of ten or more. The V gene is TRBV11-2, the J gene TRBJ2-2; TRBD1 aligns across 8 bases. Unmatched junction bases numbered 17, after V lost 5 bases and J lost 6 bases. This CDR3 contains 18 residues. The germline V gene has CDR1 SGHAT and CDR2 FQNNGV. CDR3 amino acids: CASSQGARGLKVAGELFF. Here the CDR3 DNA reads TGTGCCAGCAGCCAAGGGGCCAGGGGGCTTAAGGTTGCCGGGGAGCTGTTTTTT. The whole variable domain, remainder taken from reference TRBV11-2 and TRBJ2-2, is EAGVAQSPRYKIIEKRQSVAFWCNPISGHATLYWYQQILGQGPKLLIQFQNNGVVDDSQLPKDRFSAERLKGVDSTLKIQPAKLEDSAVYLCASSQGARGLKVAGELFFGEGSRLTVL.

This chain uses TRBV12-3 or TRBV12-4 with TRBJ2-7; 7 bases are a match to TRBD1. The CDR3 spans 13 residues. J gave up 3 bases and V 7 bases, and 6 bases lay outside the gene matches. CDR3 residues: CASNQRDSYEQYF. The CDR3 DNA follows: TGTGCCAGCAACCAACGGGACAGCTACGAGCAGTACTTC.

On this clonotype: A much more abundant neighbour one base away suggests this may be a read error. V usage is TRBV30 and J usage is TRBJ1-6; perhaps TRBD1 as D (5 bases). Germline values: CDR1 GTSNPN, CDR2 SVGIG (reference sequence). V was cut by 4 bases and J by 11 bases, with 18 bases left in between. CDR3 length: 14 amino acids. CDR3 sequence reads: CAWILGDPSAPLHF. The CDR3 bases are TGTGCCTGGATTCTCGGGGACCCGTCGGCACCCCTCCACTTT.

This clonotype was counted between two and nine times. The CDR3 bases are TGTGCCAGCAGTGCCTTACGAAGCGAAGAGACCCAGTACTTC. It specifies CASSALRSEETQYF. The rearrangement joins TRBV2 to TRBJ2-5; no clear D gene. Germline V CDR1 and CDR2: SNHLY, FYNNEI. Between the trimmed V and J ends, which lost 4 bases and 3 bases, there was a span of 12 bases. The CDR3 totals 14 residues. The full variable domain, with the rest looked up from reference TRBV2 and TRBJ2-5, is EPEVTQTPSHQVTQMGQEVILRCVPISNHLYFYWYRQILGQKVEFLVSFYNNEISEKSEIFDDQFSVERPDGSNFTLKIRSTKLEDSAMYFCASSALRSEETQYFGPGTRLLVL.